The clone carrying this TCR beta chain was seen once. Antigen: not known. Per the germline V gene, CDR1 is SGHDN and CDR2 is FVKESK. The CDR3 has 11 amino acids. V was shortened by 3 bases and J by 3 bases, with 3 bases between the two germline ends. The entry originates in a study of CD8+ T cells in alopecia areata. About the study: Tofacitinib was taken orally by treated patients, and the dose was 5 to 10 mg twice daily. Overall study findings and caveats: Alopecia totalis/universalis scalp especially showed more expanded CD8+ clones than normal scalp.

Alopecia areata patients had lesional scalp punch biopsies and peripheral blood taken from them. Researchers picked out CD4+ and CD8+ T cells from PBMCs by sorting. Sequencing relied on a cDNA template that was reverse transcribed from extracted RNA. Profiling relied on immunoSEQ multiplex PCR, and the TCRdb table lists in-frame clones only, not all of them. The table lists around 140,000 clones, over 80% of them singletons, with roughly 16% in the top ten. The sample consisted of CD8+ T cells sorted from blood, taken at week 0. The rearrangement links TRBV14 to TRBJ2-7; D remains ambiguous. This sequence originates from a human donor with alopecia areata. CDR3: CASSHNYEQYF. CDR3 in DNA: TGTGCCAGCAGCCACAACTACGAGCAGTACTTC.